This T cell receptor beta chain was documented in a study of blood T cell repertoires in COVID-19. Study-level information: Material from acute and convalescent COVID-19 was sourced from the United States, Italy and Spain.

Original methodology: Cell counts per sample came from amplifying reference gene primers. Assay: immunoSEQ multiplex PCR; the TCRdb copy retains only in-frame clones and omits some. D and trimming were read from the DNA, whereas the V and J calls and clone size are those reported in that table. The data show a few hundred thousand clones, with over 75% seen just once and about 10% held by the top ten. Researchers sorted participants into cohorts using their self-reported clinical history. Two negative PCRs, clearance, or symptom resolution characterized the recovered Cohort 3 donors. Germline V gene sequence: CDR1 SNHLY, CDR2 FYNNEI. The CDR3 length is 16 residues. V was trimmed by 5 bases and J by 5 bases, leaving 18 bases between them.

This chain joins TRBV2 and TRBJ2-2; tentatively, D is TRBD2 (6 bases). Input material: PBMCs or T cells enriched from blood (not recorded which). This receptor was identified in a woman aged 18-29 years who had recovered from COVID-19. CDR3 coding DNA: TGTGCCAGCAGTTATATACCGGGGGTAGAAACCGGGGAGCTGTTTTTT. Translated: CASSYIPGVETGELFF.